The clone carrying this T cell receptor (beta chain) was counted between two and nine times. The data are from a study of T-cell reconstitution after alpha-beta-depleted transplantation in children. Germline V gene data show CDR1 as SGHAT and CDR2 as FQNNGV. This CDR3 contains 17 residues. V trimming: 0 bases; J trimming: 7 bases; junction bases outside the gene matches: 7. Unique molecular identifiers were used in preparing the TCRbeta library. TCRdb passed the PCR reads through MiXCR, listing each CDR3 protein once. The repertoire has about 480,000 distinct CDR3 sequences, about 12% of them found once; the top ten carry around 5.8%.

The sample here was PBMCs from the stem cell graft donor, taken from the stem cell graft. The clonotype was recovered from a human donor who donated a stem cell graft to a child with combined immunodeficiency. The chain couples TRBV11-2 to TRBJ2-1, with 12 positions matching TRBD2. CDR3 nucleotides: TGTGCCAGCAGCTTAGAACTATCCCTAGCGGGGGGGAATGAGCAGTTCTTC. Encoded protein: CASSLELSLAGGNEQFF.